This T cell receptor (beta chain) was captured in a study of blood T cells in healthy people across ages (dated by TCRdb to the mid-2010s). Some background on the complete study: In model experiments, template switching captured about one uniquely barcoded TCR beta cDNA molecule for every two T cells. Age-related changes in TCR beta repertoire diversity were measured in the study by deep sequencing normalized with unique cDNA molecular identifiers. Four age groups were formed from the donors: young (average 16 years), middle-aged (approximately 41), aged (roughly 58) and long-lived (roughly 81). To avoid experimental bias, donors of different ages were randomly spread across the sequencing lanes. Using the same blood draw, the study looked at two additional independent replicas of 1 million unique cDNA reads for two donors, one aged 18 to 30 and the other aged 80 or older. The full study reports these points: Bulk unsorted PBMC profiling prevented conclusive comparison of naive and antigen-experienced compartments. Because donor CMV infection status was unknown, age-related changes in expanded clonotypes were potentially confounded. Observed TCR beta diversity correlated strongly with the percentage of naive T cells measured by flow cytometry. Estimates of total diversity from one million sequenced T cells were regarded as lower bounds and underestimates. As age increased, observed TCR beta diversity per million T cells dropped in a roughly linear way, and a significant reduction was already evident by age roughly 40. Compared with the aged group, the long-lived group had more naive CD4+ T cells, fewer expanded clones and increased TCR diversity, a pattern suggesting age selection.

Receptor libraries were prepared by 5' RACE. The run used an Illumina HiSeq 2500. The second PCR ran for about 6 to 11 cycles and used a J-beta primer mix along with a sample-barcoded 5' primer. Each TCR beta cDNA molecule received a unique molecular identifier from a template-switch 5' adaptor carrying 12 random nucleotides. Each sample yielded at least 3 million CDR3-containing paired-end reads. All of the RNA was converted into first-strand cDNA using the Mint cDNA synthesis kit, with a TRBC-specific oligonucleotide serving as the primer. All cDNA was treated with uracil-DNA glycosylase and then went through a first 18-cycle PCR with the universal primers M1SS and BC2_uni_R. Per the authors' processing: Each sample was normalized by randomly selecting 1 million high-quality reads, each carrying a distinct molecular identifier. Instead of being binned into consensus sequences, reads that shared molecular identifiers were thrown out. MiTCR, with a Q25 quality threshold and the strictest error-elimination algorithm, was used for CDR3 identification, clonotype clustering and error correction. A nonparametric unseen species model with Euler transformation was used to estimate lower-bound total TCR beta diversity. TCRdb itself trimmed the public reads at Q25 with fastp, ran MiXCR and retained productive beta chains. Each CDR3 protein gets just one entry, which takes the most common genes and DNA from the rows behind it. TCRdb, rather than the study authors, made the V and J calls. The sample yields some 1,500,000 distinct CDR3 sequences; 35% to 45% were counted once. The ten top clones hold around 4% of the sample.

The roughly 39 donors, aged about 6 to 100 years, were systemically healthy Caucasian individuals from Russia. About 10 milliliters of peripheral blood were drawn from each donor into EDTA-treated Vacutainer tubes. Ficoll-Paque density-gradient centrifugation was used to isolate PBMCs, with at least 7 million per sample. Total RNA, at least 6 micrograms per sample, was extracted from PBMCs with Trizol reagent. For every donor, flow cytometry on a PBMC aliquot measured the percentage of naive CD45RAhigh/CD27high T cells. In regard to this clonotype: Its antigen has not been determined. No much larger clone is present one base from it, and per-base qualities are unavailable.

The CDR3 covers 15 residues, taking in both the cysteine and the phenylalanine. CDR3 DNA is the only sequence kept; it has 45 bases, read in frame from the first base. The sequence derives from a woman younger than 35 in good health. This receptor chain uses TRBV21-1 and TRBJ1-5; TRBD1 reflects the table's D call only, with no check against the DNA. TRBV21-1 is given as a pseudogene. The specimen sequenced was blood. The DNA reads as follows: TGTGCCAGCACCGACGGACAGGGTGGCAATCAGCCCCAGCATTTT. Its protein reads: CASTDGQGGNQPQHF.